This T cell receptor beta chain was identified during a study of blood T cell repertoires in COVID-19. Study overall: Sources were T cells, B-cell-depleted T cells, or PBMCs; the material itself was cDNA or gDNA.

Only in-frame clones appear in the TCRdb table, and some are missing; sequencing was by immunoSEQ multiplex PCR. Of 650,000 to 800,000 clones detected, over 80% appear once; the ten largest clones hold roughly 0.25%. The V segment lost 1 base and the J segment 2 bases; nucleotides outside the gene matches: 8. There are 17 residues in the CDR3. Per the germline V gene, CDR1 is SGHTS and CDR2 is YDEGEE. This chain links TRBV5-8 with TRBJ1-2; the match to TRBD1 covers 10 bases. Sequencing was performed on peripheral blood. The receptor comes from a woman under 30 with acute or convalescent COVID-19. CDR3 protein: CASSLLSRGQGNYGYTF. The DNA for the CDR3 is TGTGCCAGCAGCTTGTTATCCCGGGGACAGGGGAACTATGGCTACACCTTC.